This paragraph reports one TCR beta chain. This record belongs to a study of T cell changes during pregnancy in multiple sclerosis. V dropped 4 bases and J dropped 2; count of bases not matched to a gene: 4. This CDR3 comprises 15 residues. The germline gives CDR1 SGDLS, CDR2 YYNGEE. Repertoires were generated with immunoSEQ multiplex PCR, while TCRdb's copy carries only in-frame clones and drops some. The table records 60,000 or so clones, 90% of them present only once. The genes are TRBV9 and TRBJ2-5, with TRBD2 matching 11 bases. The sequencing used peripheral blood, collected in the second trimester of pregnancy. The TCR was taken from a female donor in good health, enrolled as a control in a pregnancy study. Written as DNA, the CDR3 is TGTGCCAGCAGCTCCGGGACTAGCGGTCAAGAGACCCAGTACTTC. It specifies CASSSGTSGQETQYF.